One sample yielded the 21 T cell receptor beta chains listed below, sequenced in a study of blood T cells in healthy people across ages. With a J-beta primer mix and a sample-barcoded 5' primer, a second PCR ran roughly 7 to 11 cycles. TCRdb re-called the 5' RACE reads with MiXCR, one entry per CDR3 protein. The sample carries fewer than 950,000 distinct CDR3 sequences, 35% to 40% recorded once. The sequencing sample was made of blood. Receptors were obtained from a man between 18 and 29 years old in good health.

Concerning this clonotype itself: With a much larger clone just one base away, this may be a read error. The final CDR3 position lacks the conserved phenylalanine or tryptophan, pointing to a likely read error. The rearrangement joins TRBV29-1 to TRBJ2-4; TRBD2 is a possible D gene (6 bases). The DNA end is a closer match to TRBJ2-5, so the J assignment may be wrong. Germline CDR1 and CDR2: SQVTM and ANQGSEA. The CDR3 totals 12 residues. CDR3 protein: CSVGRAQETQYL. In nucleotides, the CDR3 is TGCAGCGTTGGGAGGGCCCAAGAGACCCAGTACTTA.

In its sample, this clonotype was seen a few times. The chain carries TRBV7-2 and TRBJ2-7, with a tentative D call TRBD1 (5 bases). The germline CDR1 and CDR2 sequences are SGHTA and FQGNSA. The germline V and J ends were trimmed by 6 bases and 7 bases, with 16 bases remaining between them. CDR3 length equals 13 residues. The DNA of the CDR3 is TGTGCCAGCAGGCTTTCAGGGTCCAATGAGCAGTACTTC. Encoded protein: CASRLSGSNEQYF. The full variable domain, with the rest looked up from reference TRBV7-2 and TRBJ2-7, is GAGVSQSPSNKVTEKGKDVELRCDPISGHTALYWYRQSLGQGLEFLIYFQGNSAPDKSGLPSDRFSAERTGGSVSTLTIQRTQQEDSAVYLCASRLSGSNEQYFGPGTRLTVT.

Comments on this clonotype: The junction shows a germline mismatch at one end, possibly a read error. The CDR3 coding sequence is TGTGCCAGTAGCTTATCCGGGACTGCCAAAAGCACAGATACGCAGTATTTT. Amino acid sequence: CASSLSGTAKSTDTQYF. The rearrangement uses TRBV7-9 and TRBJ2-3; TRBD2 might be the D (6 bases). CDR1 SEHNR and CDR2 FQNEAQ come from the germline V gene (reference sequence). The CDR3 has 17 amino acids.

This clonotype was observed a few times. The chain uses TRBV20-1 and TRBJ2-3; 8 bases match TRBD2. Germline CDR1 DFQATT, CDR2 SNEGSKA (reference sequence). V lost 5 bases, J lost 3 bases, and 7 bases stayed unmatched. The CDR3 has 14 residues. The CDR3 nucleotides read TGCAGTGCTGATCCGCGACTAGCGACAGATACGCAGTATTTT. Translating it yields CSADPRLATDTQYF.

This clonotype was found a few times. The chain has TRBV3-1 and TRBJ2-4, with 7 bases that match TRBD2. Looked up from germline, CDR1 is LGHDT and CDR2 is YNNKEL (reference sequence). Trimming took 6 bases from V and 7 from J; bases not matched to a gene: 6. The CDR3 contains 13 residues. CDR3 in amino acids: CASRAGRKNIQYF. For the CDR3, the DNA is TGTGCCAGCAGAGCGGGACGGAAGAACATTCAGTACTTC.

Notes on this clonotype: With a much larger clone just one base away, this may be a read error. The CDR3 DNA reads as TGTGCCAGCGCCGAGGGCAACACCGAGCAGTACTTC. Its protein product is CASAEGNTEQYF. The rearrangement uses TRBV12-3 or TRBV12-4 and TRBJ2-7; weak D call: TRBD2 (5 bases). This CDR3 is 12 amino acids long. The V gene lost 8 bases and the J gene lost 6 bases, with 14 bases spanning the gap.

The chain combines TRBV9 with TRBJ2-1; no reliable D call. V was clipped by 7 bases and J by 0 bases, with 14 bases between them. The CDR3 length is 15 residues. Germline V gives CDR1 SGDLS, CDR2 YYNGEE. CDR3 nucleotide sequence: TGTGCCAGCGGGTCCTCGGCTAGCTCCTACAATGAGCAGTTCTTC. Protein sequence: CASGSSASSYNEQFF.

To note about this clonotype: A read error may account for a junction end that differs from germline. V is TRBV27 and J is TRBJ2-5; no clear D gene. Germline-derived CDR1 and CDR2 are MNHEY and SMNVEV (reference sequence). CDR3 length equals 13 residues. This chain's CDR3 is CAGSLQTVGTQYF. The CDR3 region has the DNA TGTGCCGGCAGTTTGCAGACCGTAGGGACCCAGTACTTC.

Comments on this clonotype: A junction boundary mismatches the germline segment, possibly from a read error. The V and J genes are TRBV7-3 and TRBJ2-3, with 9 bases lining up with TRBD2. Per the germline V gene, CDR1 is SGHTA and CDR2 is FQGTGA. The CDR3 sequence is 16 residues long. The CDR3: CASSLTPRGGTGTQYF. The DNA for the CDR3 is TGTGCCAGCAGCCTTACCCCGCGGGGGGGCACAGGTACGCAGTATTTT.

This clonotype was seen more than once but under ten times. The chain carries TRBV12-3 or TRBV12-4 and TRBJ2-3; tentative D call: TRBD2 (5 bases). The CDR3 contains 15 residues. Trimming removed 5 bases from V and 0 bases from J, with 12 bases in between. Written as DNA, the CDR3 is TGTGCCAGCAGTCGGACGGGGAAGAGCACAGATACGCAGTATTTT. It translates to CASSRTGKSTDTQYF.

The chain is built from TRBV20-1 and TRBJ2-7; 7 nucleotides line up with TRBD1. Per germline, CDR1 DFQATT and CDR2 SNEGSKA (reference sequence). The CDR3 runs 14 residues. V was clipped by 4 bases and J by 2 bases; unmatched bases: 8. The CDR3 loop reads CSAIGTAITYEQYF. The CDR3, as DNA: TGCAGTGCTATCGGGACAGCCATAACCTACGAGCAGTACTTC.

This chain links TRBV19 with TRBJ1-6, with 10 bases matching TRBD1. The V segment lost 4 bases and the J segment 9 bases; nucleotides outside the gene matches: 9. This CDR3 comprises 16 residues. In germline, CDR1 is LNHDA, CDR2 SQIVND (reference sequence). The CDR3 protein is CASSRSMRTGGSPLHF. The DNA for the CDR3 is TGTGCCAGTAGTAGGTCCATGAGGACAGGGGGTTCACCCCTCCACTTT.

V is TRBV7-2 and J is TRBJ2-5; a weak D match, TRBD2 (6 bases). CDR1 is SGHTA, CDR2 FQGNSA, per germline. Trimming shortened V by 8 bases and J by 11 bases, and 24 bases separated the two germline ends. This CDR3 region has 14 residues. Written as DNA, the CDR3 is TGTGCCAGCCTCCGGGGGAGCGGAACCAATGAGCAGTACTTC. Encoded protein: CASLRGSGTNEQYF.

The CDR3 is CASSYRNTDTQYF. The CDR3 DNA reads as TGTGCCAGCAGTTATCGGAACACAGATACGCAGTATTTT. J is TRBJ2-3 and V is TRBV13, with no clear D. With 6 bases removed from V and 2 bases from J, the gap between germline ends came to 9 bases. CDR3 length equals 13 residues. Germline CDR1 PRHDT, CDR2 FYEKMQ (reference sequence).

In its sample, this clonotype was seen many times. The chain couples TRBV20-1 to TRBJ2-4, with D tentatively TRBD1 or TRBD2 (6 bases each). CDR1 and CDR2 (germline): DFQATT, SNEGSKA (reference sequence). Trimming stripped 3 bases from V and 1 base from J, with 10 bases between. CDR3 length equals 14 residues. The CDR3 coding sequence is TGCAGTGCTAGTACGGGGGCGGCCAAAAACATTCAGTACTTC. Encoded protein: CSASTGAAKNIQYF.

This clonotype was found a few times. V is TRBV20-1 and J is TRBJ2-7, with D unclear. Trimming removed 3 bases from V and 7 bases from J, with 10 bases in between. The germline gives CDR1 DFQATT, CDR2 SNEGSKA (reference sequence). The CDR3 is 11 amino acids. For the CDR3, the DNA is TGCAGTGCTAGGCTTTACAATGAGCAGTACTTC. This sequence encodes CSARLYNEQYF.

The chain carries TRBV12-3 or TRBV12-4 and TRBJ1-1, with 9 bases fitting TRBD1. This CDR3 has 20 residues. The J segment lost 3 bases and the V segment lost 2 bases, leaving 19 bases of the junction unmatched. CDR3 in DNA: TGTGCCAGCAGTTTATGGTCCCCCGGGACAGGGTTCCGCTTGGACACTGAAGCTTTCTTT. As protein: CASSLWSPGTGFRLDTEAFF.

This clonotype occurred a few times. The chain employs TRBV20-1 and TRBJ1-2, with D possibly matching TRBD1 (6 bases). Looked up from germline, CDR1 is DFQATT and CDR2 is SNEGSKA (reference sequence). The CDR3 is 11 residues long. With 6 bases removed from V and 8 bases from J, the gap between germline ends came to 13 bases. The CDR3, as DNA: TGCAGTGCAACCAGGGGCGCGGGCTACACCTTC. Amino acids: CSATRGAGYTF.

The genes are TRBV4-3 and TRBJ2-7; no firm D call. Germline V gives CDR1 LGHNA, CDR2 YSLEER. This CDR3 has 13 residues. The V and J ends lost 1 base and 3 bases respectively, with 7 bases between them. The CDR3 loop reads CASSQGYGYEQYF. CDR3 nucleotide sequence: TGCGCCAGCAGCCAAGGGTACGGCTACGAGCAGTACTTC.

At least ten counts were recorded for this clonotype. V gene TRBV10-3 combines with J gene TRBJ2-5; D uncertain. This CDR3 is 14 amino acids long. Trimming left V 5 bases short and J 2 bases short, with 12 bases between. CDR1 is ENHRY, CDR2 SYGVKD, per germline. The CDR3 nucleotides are TGTGCCATCAGTTACGACTCCCCTCAAGAGACCCAGTACTTC. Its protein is CAISYDSPQETQYF.

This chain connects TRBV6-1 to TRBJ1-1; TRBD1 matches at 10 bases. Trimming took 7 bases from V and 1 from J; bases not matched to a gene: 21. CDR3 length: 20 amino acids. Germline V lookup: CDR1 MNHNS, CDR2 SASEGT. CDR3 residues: CASNGIRDRGLRGGNTEAFF. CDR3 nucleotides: TGTGCCAGCAATGGGATCCGGGACAGGGGCCTGCGTGGCGGGAACACTGAAGCTTTCTTT.